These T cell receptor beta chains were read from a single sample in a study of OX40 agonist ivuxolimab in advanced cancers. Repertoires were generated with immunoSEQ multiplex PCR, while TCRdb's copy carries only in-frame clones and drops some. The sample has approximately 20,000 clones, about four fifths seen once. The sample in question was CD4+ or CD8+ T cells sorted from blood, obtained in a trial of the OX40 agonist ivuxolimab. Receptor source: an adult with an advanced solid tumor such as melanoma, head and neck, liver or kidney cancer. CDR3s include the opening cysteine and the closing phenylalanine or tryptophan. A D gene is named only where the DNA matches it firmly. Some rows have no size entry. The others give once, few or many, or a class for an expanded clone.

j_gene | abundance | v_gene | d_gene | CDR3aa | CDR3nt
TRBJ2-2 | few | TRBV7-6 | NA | CASSLVREVAGELFF | TGTGCCAGCAGCTTAGTCAGGGAGGTGGCCGGGGAGCTGTTTTTT
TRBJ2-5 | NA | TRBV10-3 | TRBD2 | CASRLTAGTSISETQYF | TGTGCCAGCAGACTTACAGCCGGGACTAGCATAAGTGAGACCCAGTACTTC
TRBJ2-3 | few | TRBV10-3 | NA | CAISEFKGSDTQYF | TGTGCCATCAGTGAGTTCAAGGGATCAGATACGCAGTATTTT
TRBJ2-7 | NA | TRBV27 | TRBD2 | CASKAGDLYEQYF | TGTGCCAGCAAAGCGGGGGACCTCTACGAGCAGTACTTC
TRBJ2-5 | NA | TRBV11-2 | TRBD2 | CASSLRDYKIQETQYF | TGTGCCAGCAGCCTCCGGGACTACAAAATCCAAGAGACCCAGTACTTC
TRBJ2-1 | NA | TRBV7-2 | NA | CASSLGGGGYNEQFF | TGTGCCAGCAGCTTGGGGGGAGGGGGCTACAATGAGCAGTTCTTC
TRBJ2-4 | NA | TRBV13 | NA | CASSLVGGFAKNIQYF | TGTGCCAGCAGCTTAGTTGGAGGGTTCGCCAAAAACATTCAGTACTTC
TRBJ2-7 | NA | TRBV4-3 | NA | CASSREEGSSYEQYF | TGCGCCAGCAGCCGAGAGGAGGGGAGCTCCTACGAGCAGTACTTC
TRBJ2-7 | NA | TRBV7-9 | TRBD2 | CASSFSGSYEQYF | TGTGCCAGCAGCTTTAGCGGGAGTTACGAGCAGTACTTC
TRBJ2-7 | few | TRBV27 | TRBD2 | CASSLLAGGYEQYF | TGTGCCAGCAGTTTACTAGCGGGAGGCTACGAGCAGTACTTC
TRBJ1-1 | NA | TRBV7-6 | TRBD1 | CASSSGQGMNTEAFF | TGTGCCAGCAGCTCAGGACAGGGAATGAACACTGAAGCTTTCTTT
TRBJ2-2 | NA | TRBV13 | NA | CASSLGLGRWTGELFF | TGTGCCAGCAGCTTAGGCCTGGGCAGGTGGACCGGGGAGCTGTTTTTT
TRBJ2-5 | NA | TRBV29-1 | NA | CSVRRGEKTQYF | TGCAGCGTCCGCAGGGGGGAGAAGACCCAGTACTTC
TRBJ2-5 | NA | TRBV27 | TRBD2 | CASSLSGGLAGQETQYF | TGTGCCAGCAGTTTATCGGGGGGACTAGCGGGACAAGAGACCCAGTACTTC
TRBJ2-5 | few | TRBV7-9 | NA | CASSFTDREETQYF | TGTGCCAGCAGCTTTACGGACAGAGAAGAGACCCAGTACTTC
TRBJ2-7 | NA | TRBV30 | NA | CAWSLTSLAYEQYF | TGTGCCTGGAGTTTGACTAGTCTGGCTTACGAGCAGTACTTC
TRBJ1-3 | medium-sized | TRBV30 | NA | CAWGLGGQLHSGNTIYF | TGTGCCTGGGGGCTAGGAGGACAACTACATTCTGGAAACACCATATATTTT
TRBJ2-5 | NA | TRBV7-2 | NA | CASRARFQETQYF | TGTGCCAGCAGGGCCAGGTTTCAAGAGACCCAGTACTTC
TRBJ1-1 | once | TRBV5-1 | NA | CASSLALGAGKGTEAFF | TGCGCCAGCAGCTTGGCCCTGGGTGCGGGTAAAGGCACTGAAGCTTTCTTT
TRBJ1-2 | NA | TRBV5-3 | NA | CARSLTGVCGYTF | TGTGCCAGAAGCTTGACCGGAGTCTGTGGCTACACCTTC
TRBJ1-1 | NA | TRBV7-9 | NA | CASSFSGENTEAFF | TGTGCCAGCAGCTTCAGTGGAGAGAACACTGAAGCTTTCTTT
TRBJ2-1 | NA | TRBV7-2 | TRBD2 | CASSPAGGPLGLDEQFF | TGTGCCAGCAGCCCAGCGGGAGGGCCTCTCGGTCTTGATGAGCAGTTCTTC
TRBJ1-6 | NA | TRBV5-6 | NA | CASSFFAFSSPLHF | TGTGCCAGCAGCTTTTTTGCGTTTTCGTCACCCCTCCACTTT
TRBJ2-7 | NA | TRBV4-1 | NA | CASSQGVGQVAYEQYF | TGCGCCAGCAGCCAAGGTGTCGGGCAGGTGGCCTACGAGCAGTACTTC
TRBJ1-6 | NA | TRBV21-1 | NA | CASSSHGPGSPLHF | TGTGCCAGCAGTTCCCACGGGCCTGGTTCACCCCTCCACTTT
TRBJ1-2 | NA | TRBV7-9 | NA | CASSFGNGYGYTF | TGTGCCAGCAGCTTCGGCAATGGCTATGGCTACACCTTC
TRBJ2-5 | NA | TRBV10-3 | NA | CAISGPSRGPRNLYQETQYF | TGTGCCATCAGTGGCCCCTCCCGGGGGCCGAGGAACCTATACCAAGAGACCCAGTACTTC
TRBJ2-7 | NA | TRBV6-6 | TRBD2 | CASSYPGGSSYEQYF | TGTGCCAGCAGTTACCCCGGGGGGAGCTCCTACGAGCAGTACTTC
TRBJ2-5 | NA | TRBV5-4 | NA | CASSLRAYQETQYF | TGTGCCAGCAGCTTGCGGGCATACCAAGAGACCCAGTACTTC
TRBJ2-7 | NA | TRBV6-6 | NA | CASMAGSYEQYF | TGTGCCAGCATGGCGGGCTCCTACGAGCAGTACTTC
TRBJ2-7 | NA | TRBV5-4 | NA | CASSLGLAPTSYEQYF | TGTGCCAGCAGCTTGGGGCTAGCGCCAACCTCCTACGAGCAGTACTTC
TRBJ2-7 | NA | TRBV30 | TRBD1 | CAWSVQGDEQYF | TGTGCCTGGAGTGTACAGGGGGACGAGCAGTACTTC
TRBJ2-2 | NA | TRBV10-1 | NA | CASSGGTPFTGELFF | TGCGCCAGCAGTGGCGGGACACCTTTCACCGGGGAGCTGTTTTTT
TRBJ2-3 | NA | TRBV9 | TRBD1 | CASSVAKKGDRVTDTQYF | TGTGCCAGCAGCGTAGCGAAAAAGGGGGACAGGGTCACAGATACGCAGTATTTT
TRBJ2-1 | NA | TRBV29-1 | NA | CSVEDLDTNYNEQFF | TGCAGCGTTGAAGATCTCGACACAAATTACAATGAGCAGTTCTTC
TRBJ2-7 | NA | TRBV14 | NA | CASSRFKGSGEQYF | TGTGCCAGCAGCCGATTTAAGGGATCGGGCGAGCAGTACTTC
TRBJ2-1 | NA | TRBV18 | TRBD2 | CASSPLQFTGTSGMNEQFF | TGTGCCAGCTCACCACTCCAGTTTACCGGGACTAGCGGGATGAATGAGCAGTTCTTC
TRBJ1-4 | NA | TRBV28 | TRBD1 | CASSDPGQGDEKLFF | TGTGCCAGCAGTGACCCGGGACAGGGTGATGAAAAACTGTTTTTT
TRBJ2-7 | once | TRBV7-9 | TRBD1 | CASSPPSTGAYEQYF | TGTGCCAGCAGCCCGCCGTCGACAGGGGCCTACGAGCAGTACTTC
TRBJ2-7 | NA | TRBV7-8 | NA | CASSTESTRDEQYF | TGTGCCAGCAGCACAGAATCTACTAGGGACGAGCAGTACTTC
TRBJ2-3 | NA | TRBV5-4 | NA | CASSLGAHGGKDTQYF | TGTGCCAGCAGCTTGGGGGCGCATGGCGGGAAAGATACGCAGTATTTT
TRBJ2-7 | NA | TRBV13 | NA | CASSRSRDSAEQYF | TGTGCCAGCAGTCGCTCCCGGGACTCCGCCGAGCAGTACTTC
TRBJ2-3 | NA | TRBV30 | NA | CAWSTRVTFTGVDTQYF | TGTGCCTGGAGTACCAGGGTGACGTTTACTGGAGTGGATACGCAGTATTTT
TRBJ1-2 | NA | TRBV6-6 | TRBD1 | CASKQGSNYGYTF | TGTGCCTCAAAACAGGGGTCTAACTATGGCTACACCTTC
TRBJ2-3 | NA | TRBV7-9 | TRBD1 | CASSRRTGTGAGDTQYF | TGTGCCAGCAGCCGACGTACCGGGACAGGGGCGGGAGATACGCAGTATTTT
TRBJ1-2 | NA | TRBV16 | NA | CASTTTGVNYGYTF | TGTGCCAGCACCACAACGGGGGTTAACTATGGCTACACCTTC
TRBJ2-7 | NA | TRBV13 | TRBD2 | CASSGRGLVAYEQYF | TGTGCCAGCAGCGGGAGGGGTTTAGTGGCCTACGAGCAGTACTTC